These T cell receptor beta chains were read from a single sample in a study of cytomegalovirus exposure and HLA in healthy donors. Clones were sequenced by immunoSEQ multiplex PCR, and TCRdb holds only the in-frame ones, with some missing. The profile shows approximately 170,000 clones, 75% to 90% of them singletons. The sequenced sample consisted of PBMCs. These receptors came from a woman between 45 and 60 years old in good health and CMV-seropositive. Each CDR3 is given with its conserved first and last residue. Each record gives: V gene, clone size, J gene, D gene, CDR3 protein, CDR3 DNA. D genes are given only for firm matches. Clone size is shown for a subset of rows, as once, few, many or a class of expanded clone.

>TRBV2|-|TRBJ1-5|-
CASRGPGVQPQHF
TGTGCCAGCAGAGGGCCCGGGGTTCAGCCCCAGCATTTT
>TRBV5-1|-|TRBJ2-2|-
CATRGAGELFF
TGCGCCACCCGGGGAGCCGGGGAGCTGTTTTTT
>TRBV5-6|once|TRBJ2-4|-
CASSLEVDRYSAKNIQYF
TGTGCCAGCAGCTTGGAGGTGGACAGATACTCAGCCAAAAACATTCAGTACTTC
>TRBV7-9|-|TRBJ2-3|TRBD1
CASSSARTGRSTDTQYF
TGTGCCAGCAGCTCAGCCCGGACAGGGAGGTCCACAGATACGCAGTATTTT
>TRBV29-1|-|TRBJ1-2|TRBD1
CSAQPGQGALAF
TGCAGCGCACAACCAGGACAGGGCGCTTTAGCCTTC
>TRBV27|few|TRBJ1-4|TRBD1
CASRRETGGWEKLFF
TGTGCCAGCAGGCGCGAGACAGGGGGCTGGGAAAAACTGTTTTTT
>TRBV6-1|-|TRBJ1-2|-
CASRRTAVTNYGYTF
TGTGCCAGCAGACGGACAGCCGTAACTAACTATGGCTACACCTTC
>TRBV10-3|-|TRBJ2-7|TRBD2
CAISEASGSTEQYF
TGTGCCATCAGTGAGGCTAGCGGGAGTACCGAGCAGTACTTC
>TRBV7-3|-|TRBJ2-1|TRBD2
CASSPRGGSFLDEQFF
TGTGCCAGCAGCCCCCGGGGCGGGAGCTTCTTGGATGAGCAGTTCTTC
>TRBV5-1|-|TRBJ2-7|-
CASSSGGAGDYEQYF
TGCGCCAGCAGCTCAGGAGGGGCAGGGGACTACGAGCAGTACTTC
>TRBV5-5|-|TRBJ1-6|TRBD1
CASSFRQGDNSPLHF
TGTGCCAGCAGCTTCCGACAGGGTGATAATTCACCCCTCCACTTT
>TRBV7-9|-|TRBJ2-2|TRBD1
CASRDPGTGVTGELFF
TGTGCCAGCAGGGATCCCGGGACAGGGGTCACCGGGGAGCTGTTTTTT
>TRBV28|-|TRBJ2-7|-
CASSFPGSHTYEQYF
TGTGCCAGCAGTTTTCCCGGGAGCCACACCTACGAGCAGTACTTC
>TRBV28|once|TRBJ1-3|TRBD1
CASSLYRGNTIYF
TGTGCCAGCAGTCTCTACAGGGGGAACACCATATATTTT
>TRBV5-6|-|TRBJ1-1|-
CASSLAGAIWYTEAFF
TGTGCCAGCAGCTTAGCAGGGGCGATTTGGTACACTGAAGCTTTCTTT
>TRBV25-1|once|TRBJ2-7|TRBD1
CASSPPPGQGYEQYF
TGTGCCAGCAGTCCACCACCGGGACAGGGCTACGAGCAGTACTTC
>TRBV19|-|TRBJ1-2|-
CASSNPYRINYGYTF
TGTGCCAGTAGTAACCCGTATAGAATTAACTATGGCTACACCTTC
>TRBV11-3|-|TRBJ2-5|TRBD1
CASSAGQGAQETQYF
TGTGCCAGCAGCGCGGGACAGGGCGCCCAAGAGACCCAGTACTTC
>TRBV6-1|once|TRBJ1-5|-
CASSEADRGHQPQHF
TGTGCCAGCAGTGAAGCCGATAGGGGTCATCAGCCCCAGCATTTT
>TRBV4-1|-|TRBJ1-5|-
CASSQDRRFNQPQHF
TGCGCCAGCAGCCAAGATCGTCGGTTCAATCAGCCCCAGCATTTT
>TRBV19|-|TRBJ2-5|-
CASSPGNLQETQYF
TGTGCCAGTAGTCCCGGGAATCTACAAGAGACCCAGTACTTC
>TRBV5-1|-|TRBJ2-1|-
CASSYSGSSYNEQFF
TGCGCCAGCAGCTATAGCGGAAGCTCCTACAATGAGCAGTTCTTC
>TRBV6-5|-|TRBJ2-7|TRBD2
CASRLAEAGWYEQYF
TGTGCCAGCAGACTAGCGGAGGCGGGCTGGTACGAGCAGTACTTC
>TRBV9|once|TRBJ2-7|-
CASSKGASYEQYF
TGTGCCAGCAGCAAAGGGGCGTCCTACGAGCAGTACTTC
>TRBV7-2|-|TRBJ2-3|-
CASSPLSSTDTQYF
TGTGCCAGCAGCCCCCTGAGTAGCACAGATACGCAGTATTTT
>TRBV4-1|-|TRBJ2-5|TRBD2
CASSPWERGGGETQYF
TGCGCCAGCAGCCCTTGGGAGCGGGGGGGCGGAGAGACCCAGTACTTC
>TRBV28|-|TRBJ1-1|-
CASGGWDTLNTEAFF
TGTGCCAGCGGTGGGTGGGACACACTGAACACTGAAGCTTTCTTT
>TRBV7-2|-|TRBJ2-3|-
CASSLSLYTQYF
TGTGCCAGCTCCCTATCTCTTTATACGCAGTATTTT
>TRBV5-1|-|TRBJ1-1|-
CASSFQGRDGLNTEAFF
TGCGCCAGCAGCTTTCAGGGGCGCGATGGTCTGAACACTGAAGCTTTCTTT
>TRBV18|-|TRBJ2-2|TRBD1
CASSTGTGPTGELFF
TGTGCCAGCTCAACAGGGACAGGACCCACCGGGGAGCTGTTTTTT
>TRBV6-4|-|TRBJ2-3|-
CASSDVFTGEGTDTQYF
TGTGCCAGCAGTGACGTTTTTACGGGAGAGGGCACAGATACGCAGTATTTT
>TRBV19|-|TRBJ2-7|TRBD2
CASSNQAGAYEQYF
TGTGCCAGTAGTAACCAAGCGGGGGCCTACGAGCAGTACTTC
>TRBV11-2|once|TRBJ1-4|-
CASSLFDAGELFF
TGTGCCAGCAGCCTATTCGATGCAGGGGAACTGTTTTTT
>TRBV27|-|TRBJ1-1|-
CASRHLDADEAFF
TGTGCCAGCAGACACCTTGACGCGGATGAAGCTTTCTTT
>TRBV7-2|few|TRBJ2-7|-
CASSLSRYEQYF
TGTGCCAGCAGCTTAAGCCGCTACGAGCAGTACTTC
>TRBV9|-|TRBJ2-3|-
CASSVPLTDTQYF
TGTGCCAGCAGCGTTCCACTCACAGATACGCAGTATTTT
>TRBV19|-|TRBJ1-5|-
CASSIQQGYQPQHF
TGTGCCAGTAGTATTCAACAGGGTTATCAGCCCCAGCATTTT
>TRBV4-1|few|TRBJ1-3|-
CASSQIGRNSSGNTIYF
TGCGCCAGCAGCCAAATAGGTAGAAACAGCTCTGGAAACACCATATATTTT
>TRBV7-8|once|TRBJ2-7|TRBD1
CASSLLSTGQGAREQYF
TGTGCCAGCAGCTTACTGTCGACGGGACAGGGGGCGAGGGAGCAGTACTTC
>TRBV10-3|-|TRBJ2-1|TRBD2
CAISGTSGGWDEQFF
TGTGCCATCAGTGGAACTAGCGGGGGGTGGGATGAGCAGTTCTTC
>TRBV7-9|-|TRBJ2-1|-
CASSPTWFF
TGTGCCAGCAGTCCTACCTGGTTCTTC
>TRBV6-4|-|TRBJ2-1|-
CASSDLSYNEQFF
TGTGCCAGCAGTGACCTCTCCTACAATGAGCAGTTCTTC
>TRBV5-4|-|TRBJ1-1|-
CASSRDDSQGYYGNTEAFF
TGTGCCAGCAGCCGAGACGACAGCCAAGGCTACTACGGGAACACTGAAGCTTTCTTT
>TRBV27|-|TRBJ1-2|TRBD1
CASSRDSAYGYTF
TGTGCCAGCAGCCGGGACAGCGCCTATGGCTACACCTTC